This T cell receptor (beta chain) was recorded in a study of blood T cell repertoires in COVID-19. Study-level background: Collection of acute and convalescent COVID-19 samples took place in the United States, Italy and Spain.

Cohorts were assigned according to the clinical history that participants reported. Recovered Cohort 3 donors showed two negative PCRs, clearance, or symptom resolution. The V end was cut by 6 bases, the J end by 3 bases, with 17 bases between. CDR3 length equals 15 residues. Germline lookup yields CDR1 SEHNR and CDR2 FQNEAQ (reference sequence). Under the authors' procedure: Estimated nucleated cell counts came from reference gene primer amplification. This table comes from immunoSEQ multiplex PCR, and its TCRdb copy is limited to in-frame clones, with some not included. V and J calls and clone size are copied from that table; D and trimming were computed from the DNA. The sample has around 150,000 clones; approximately 88% are singletons.

The V call is TRBV7-9, the J call TRBJ1-2; D is possibly TRBD1 (5 bases). Sample: PBMCs or T cells enriched from blood (not recorded which). The TCR originated in a woman aged 60 to 75 who had recovered from COVID-19. This CDR3 is CASRSNPGFDYGYTF. The CDR3 coding sequence is TGTGCCAGCAGGAGTAATCCAGGGTTTGACTATGGCTACACCTTC.